This is a list of T cell receptor beta chains from one sample in a study of OX40 agonist ivuxolimab in advanced cancers. Produced via immunoSEQ multiplex PCR; TCRdb's table is partial and in-frame only. The sample contains approximately 59,000 clones, approximately 86% of which appear only once. The sequencing here drew on CD4+ or CD8+ T cells sorted from blood, taken in a trial of the OX40 agonist ivuxolimab. The receptor set was obtained from an adult with an advanced solid tumor such as melanoma, head and neck, liver or kidney cancer. CDR3s include the opening cysteine and the closing phenylalanine or tryptophan. Each record gives: J gene, D gene, clone size, V gene, CDR3 DNA, CDR3 protein. A D gene is named only where the DNA matches it firmly. A clone size is listed for some rows: how often the clone was seen (once, few, many), or a class if it is expanded.

TRBJ1-2 | - | few | TRBV2 | TGTGCCAGCAGTGTAGGGGTCTATGGCTACACCTTC | CASSVGVYGYTF
TRBJ2-1 | - | - | TRBV5-4 | TGTGCCAGCACTTCCAGCGCCTACAATGAGCAGTTCTTC | CASTSSAYNEQFF
TRBJ2-7 | TRBD2 | - | TRBV28 | TGTGCCAGCACCAACATGGGAGGGCGGGGCGAGCAGTACTTC | CASTNMGGRGEQYF
TRBJ2-7 | - | - | TRBV14 | TGTGCCAGCAGCCAACACGGGGCCTACGAGCAGTACTTC | CASSQHGAYEQYF
TRBJ2-3 | - | - | TRBV7-2 | TGTGCCAGCAGTTCTGGGAGAGCGGCAGAGCTCGGTACGCAGTATTTT | CASSSGRAAELGTQYF
TRBJ2-5 | - | - | TRBV20-1 | - | CSAFFGGTQYF
TRBJ2-2 | - | - | TRBV4-1 | TGCGCCAGCAGCGTTCAGCTGAACACCGGGGAGCTGTTTTTT | CASSVQLNTGELFF
TRBJ2-1 | TRBD2 | - | TRBV4-1 | TGCGCCAGCAGCCTAGGGACTAGCGGGAGATTTCGGAATGAGCAGTTCTTC | CASSLGTSGRFRNEQFF
TRBJ2-5 | - | - | TRBV18 | TGTGCCAGCGCAGACACGGAGGAGACCCAGTACTTC | CASADTEETQYF
TRBJ2-3 | TRBD2 | once | TRBV2 | TGTGCCAGCAGATCTAGCGGGAGGCGGGCGGATACGCAGTATTTT | CASRSSGRRADTQYF
TRBJ2-2 | - | few | TRBV5-4 | TGTGCCAGCAGCTTCCGTTGGGGGACCGGGGAGCTGTTTTTT | CASSFRWGTGELFF
TRBJ1-5 | - | - | TRBV6-1 | TGTGCCAGCAGGGGGAATCAGCCCCAGCATTTT | CASRGNQPQHF
TRBJ1-2 | - | once | TRBV27 | TGTGCCAGCACTCTGACAGCCGGCATGAATGGCTACACCTTC | CASTLTAGMNGYTF
TRBJ2-5 | TRBD2 | once | TRBV4-3 | TGCGCCAGCAGCCAAGGGGGGGAGGGAGAGACCCAGTACTTC | CASSQGGEGETQYF
TRBJ2-1 | - | - | TRBV9 | TGTGCCAGCAGCGTACAGGAGGGGGGTTACAATGAGCAGTTCTTC | CASSVQEGGYNEQFF
TRBJ2-1 | TRBD1 | - | TRBV7-3 | TGTGCCAGCAGCCTGGGACAGGGGATCTACAATGAGCAGTTCTTC | CASSLGQGIYNEQFF
TRBJ2-7 | - | - | TRBV5-4 | TGTGCCAGCAGCTTGGGAGGATTCTCCTACGAGCAGTACTTC | CASSLGGFSYEQYF
TRBJ2-7 | - | - | TRBV30 | TGTGCCTGGAGGCCCAAAGCGAGGGCCCGGAGGAACTACGAGCAGTACTTC | CAWRPKARARRNYEQYF
TRBJ1-1 | - | - | TRBV7-6 | TGTGCCAGCAGCCCCGGGGACGGAAACACTGAAGCTTTCTTT | CASSPGDGNTEAFF
TRBJ2-1 | - | - | TRBV19 | TGTGCCAGTAGTCCAGGGGACGGGGGCGAGCAGTTCTTC | CASSPGDGGEQFF
TRBJ1-1 | TRBD1 | once | TRBV30 | TGTGCCTGGAGAGAAGAGACAGGGGTAACTGAAGCTTTCTTT | CAWREETGVTEAFF
TRBJ1-5 | - | - | TRBV7-8 | TGTGCCAGCAGCTTATTTTGGTCCCAGCCCCAGCATTTT | CASSLFWSQPQHF
TRBJ1-3 | - | - | TRBV21-1 | TGTGCCAGCAGCTCCCCGGGGGACAGGTACTCTGGAAACACCATATATTTT | CASSSPGDRYSGNTIYF
TRBJ2-5 | - | - | TRBV11-3 | TGTGCCAGCAGCTCGGACGGAGAGACCCAGTACTTC | CASSSDGETQYF
TRBJ2-1 | - | - | TRBV10-3 | TGTGCCACTCTCGATTTCGGGGATGAGCAGTTCTTC | CATLDFGDEQFF
TRBJ2-1 | - | - | TRBV7-8 | TGTGCCAGCACCTTACCGGGACATCGGAATGAGCAGTTCTTC | CASTLPGHRNEQFF
TRBJ1-5 | - | - | TRBV7-2 | TGTGCCAGCAGCTTAGCAGTCAATAGCAATCAGCCCCAGCATTTT | CASSLAVNSNQPQHF
TRBJ1-2 | - | few | TRBV7-9 | TGTGCCAGCAGCTTTCAGGGATCTGGGGGGCTTCGCTACGGCTACACCTTC | CASSFQGSGGLRYGYTF
TRBJ1-5 | - | - | TRBV6-5 | TGTGCCAGCAGCTCCACAGGGAACGGCAATCAGCCCCAGCATTTT | CASSSTGNGNQPQHF
TRBJ2-6 | - | once | TRBV4-1 | TGCGCCAGCAGCCAAGCCGGCTCATCTGGGGCCAACGTCCTGACTTTC | CASSQAGSSGANVLTF
TRBJ2-7 | - | - | TRBV7-9 | TGTGCCAGCACCCTTGGGGGCTCCTACGAGCAGTACTTC | CASTLGGSYEQYF
TRBJ1-1 | - | once | TRBV9 | TGTGCCAGCAGCGCAGGGTTAAGGGACCCTGACACTGAAGCTTTCTTT | CASSAGLRDPDTEAFF
TRBJ2-2 | TRBD2 | - | TRBV5-1 | TGCGCCAGCAGCTTGGGACCGGGACTAGCGGGAGAAGGTACCGGGGAGCTGTTTTTT | CASSLGPGLAGEGTGELFF
TRBJ1-4 | TRBD1 | few | TRBV7-9 | TGTGCCAGCAGCCACCTAAGGGGACAGGGGAATAATGAAAAACTGTTTTTT | CASSHLRGQGNNEKLFF
TRBJ2-1 | TRBD1 | - | TRBV28 | TGTGCCAGCATCTCGGGACAGGGCTCCTACAATGAGCAGTTCTTC | CASISGQGSYNEQFF
TRBJ2-7 | - | - | TRBV27 | TGTGCCAGCAGTTCCCCCGGAGGGGGCAAATACGAGCAGTACTTC | CASSSPGGGKYEQYF
TRBJ2-1 | - | - | TRBV11-3 | TGTGCCAGCAGCTTAGATGGCGGGCCGCCCGGTAAGCAGTTCTTC | CASSLDGGPPGKQFF
TRBJ2-7 | - | - | TRBV19 | TGTGCCAGTAGTATCGGGGGCCTCTCCTACGAGCAGTACTTC | CASSIGGLSYEQYF
TRBJ2-3 | - | - | TRBV9 | TGTGCCAGCAGCGGCCAGGGCATAGGGGCAGATACGCAGTATTTT | CASSGQGIGADTQYF
TRBJ2-3 | - | - | TRBV5-4 | TGTGCCAGCTCTATGATCGCGGACACAGATACGCAGTATTTT | CASSMIADTDTQYF
TRBJ2-7 | - | few | TRBV5-3 | TGTGCCAGAAGCCTCTTATACGAGCAGTACTTC | CARSLLYEQYF
TRBJ2-7 | TRBD2 | - | TRBV5-1 | TGCGCCAGCAGCCCGTGGGCGGGAGGGGAGTACGAGCAGTACTTC | CASSPWAGGEYEQYF
TRBJ2-7 | - | - | TRBV5-5 | TGTGCCAGCAGCTTGGCCGTCGGCGCGGTCCTCTACGAGCAGTACTTC | CASSLAVGAVLYEQYF